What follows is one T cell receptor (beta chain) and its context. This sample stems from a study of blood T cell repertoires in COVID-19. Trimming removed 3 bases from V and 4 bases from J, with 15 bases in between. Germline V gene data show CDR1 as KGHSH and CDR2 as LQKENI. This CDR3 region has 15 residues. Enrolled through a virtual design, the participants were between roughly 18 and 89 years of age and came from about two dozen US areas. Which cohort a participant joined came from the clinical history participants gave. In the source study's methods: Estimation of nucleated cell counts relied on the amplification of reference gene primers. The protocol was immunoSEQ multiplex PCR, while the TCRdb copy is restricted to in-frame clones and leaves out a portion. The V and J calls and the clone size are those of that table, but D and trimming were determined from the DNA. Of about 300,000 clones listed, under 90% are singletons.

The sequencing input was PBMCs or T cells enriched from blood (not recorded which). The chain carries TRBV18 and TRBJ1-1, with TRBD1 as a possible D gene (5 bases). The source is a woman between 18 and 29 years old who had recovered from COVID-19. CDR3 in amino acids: CASSPEGDSFTEAFF. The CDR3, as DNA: TGTGCCAGCTCACCGGAGGGCGACAGTTTCACTGAAGCTTTCTTT.